Below are 13 T cell receptor beta chains sequenced from a single sample in a study of blood T cell repertoires in COVID-19. The repertoire was sequenced with immunoSEQ multiplex PCR; TCRdb's copy has only in-frame clones and lacks some. The table lists tens of thousands of clones, about 89% of them singletons, with around 6.1% in the top ten. The material sequenced was peripheral blood. The origin of the receptors is a man aged 55-75 years with acute or convalescent COVID-19.

This chain connects TRBV2 to TRBJ1-6, with D possibly matching TRBD1 (5 bases). The CDR3 length is 15 residues. The germline CDR1 and CDR2 sequences are SNHLY and FYNNEI. Trimming stripped 6 bases from V and 4 bases from J, with 13 bases between. DNA for the CDR3: TGTGCCAGCAGGACGGGGGGGGGTTATAATTCACCCCTCCACTTT. It specifies CASRTGGGYNSPLHF.

The chain couples TRBV30 to TRBJ2-2, with 8 bases lining up with TRBD2. V lost 0 bases and J lost 6; bases outside the gene matches: 9. Germline assignment: CDR1 GTSNPN and CDR2 SVGIG (reference sequence). The length of the CDR3 is 16 residues. The CDR3 DNA is TGTGCCTGGAGTGTAGTCCGGGGGGGCCGCGCCGGGGAGCTGTTTTTT. Protein sequence: CAWSVVRGGRAGELFF. Full variable domain (rest looked up from reference TRBV30 and TRBJ2-2): SQTIHQWPATLVQPVGSPLSLECTVEGTSNPNLYWYRQAAGRGLQLLFYSVGIGQISSEVPQNLSASRPQDRQFILSSKKLLLSDSGFYLCAWSVVRGGRAGELFFGEGSRLTVL.

As DNA, the CDR3 is TGCGCCAGCAGCCAAGGACGATTCCTTGTACAGGAAAAGTACTTC. It translates to CASSQGRFLVQEKYF. The chain combines TRBV4-3 with TRBJ2-7; a possible D gene is TRBD1 (5 bases). The germline V and J ends were trimmed by 1 base and 11 bases, with 21 bases remaining between them. In germline, CDR1 is LGHNA, CDR2 YSLEER. This CDR3 contains 15 residues.

The chain links TRBV19 to TRBJ2-1, with 10 bases fitting TRBD2. The CDR3 length is 15 residues. Losses at the gene ends were 7 bases for V and 2 bases for J; bases not matched to a gene: 5. Germline lookup yields CDR1 LNHDA and CDR2 SQIVND (reference sequence). DNA of the CDR3: TGTGCCAGTAACACCGGGACTAGCGCCTACAATGAGCAGTTCTTC. Translation: CASNTGTSAYNEQFF.

The chain couples TRBV9 to TRBJ1-1; D unresolved. CDR3 length equals 16 residues. Germline V gene lookup returns CDR1 SGDLS and CDR2 YYNGEE. V lost 2 bases, J lost 3 bases, and 17 bases lay in between. This chain's CDR3 is CASSVGETSVHTEAFF. CDR3 DNA sequence: TGTGCCAGCAGCGTCGGAGAAACTTCGGTTCACACTGAAGCTTTCTTT.

The V call is TRBV6-2 or TRBV6-3, the J call TRBJ1-1, with 8 nucleotides matching TRBD1. V dropped 3 bases and J dropped 11; count of bases not matched to a gene: 8. Germline values: CDR1 MNHEY, CDR2 SVGEGT. The CDR3 is 13 amino acids. CDR3 nucleotide sequence: TGTGCCAGCAGTTATCCCGGACAGGGAATGGCTTTCTTT. This sequence encodes CASSYPGQGMAFF.

This sequence joins TRBV7-9 and TRBJ2-1; 11 nucleotides align to TRBD2. The CDR3 is 16 amino acids. Germline V gene data show CDR1 as SEHNR and CDR2 as FQNEAQ (reference sequence). Trimming removed 1 base from V and 4 bases from J; junction bases left unmatched: 3. In nucleotides, the CDR3 is TGTGCCAGCAGCTTAGTACGACTAGCGGGGTACAATGAGCAGTTCTTC. Its protein product is CASSLVRLAGYNEQFF.

The chain uses TRBV10-2 and TRBJ2-1, with D maybe TRBD2 (6 bases). Trimming took off 5 bases at V and 9 bases at J, with 29 bases between the two ends. The CDR3 has 18 amino acids. Germline loops: CDR1 WSHSY, CDR2 SAAADI. CDR3 residues: CASSSRPQLREARVEQFF. The DNA of the CDR3 is TGCGCCAGCAGTTCTAGGCCTCAACTAAGGGAGGCTAGGGTTGAGCAGTTCTTC.

This chain connects TRBV2 to TRBJ1-2; no clear D. Germline values: CDR1 SNHLY, CDR2 FYNNEI. CDR3 length: 15 residues. V lost 4 bases, J lost 3 bases, and 15 bases lay in between. CDR3 sequence: CASSGAGSQYYGYTF. The CDR3 DNA sequence: TGTGCCAGCAGTGGGGCAGGAAGCCAATACTATGGCTACACCTTC.

The chain combines TRBV6-5 with TRBJ1-2; D may be TRBD1 (6 bases). The germline V and J ends were trimmed by 6 bases and 6 bases, with 14 bases remaining between them. Germline CDR1 and CDR2: MNHEY and SVGAGI. There are 13 residues in the CDR3. The CDR3 sequence is CASSPSQGNGYTF. CDR3 DNA: TGTGCCAGCAGCCCCTCCCAGGGGAATGGCTACACCTTC.

The genes are TRBV5-8 and TRBJ1-2; D is undetermined. Germline V gene sequence: CDR1 SGHTS, CDR2 YDEGEE. V dropped 4 bases and J dropped 5 bases, with 15 bases sitting between them. This CDR3 is 14 amino acids long. The CDR3 region has the DNA TGTGCCAGCAGCACGCCGCGGGCGGCATATGGCTACACCTTC. It encodes CASSTPRAAYGYTF.

This clone was detected once. V and J are TRBV24-1 and TRBJ1-2; D not certain. CDR1 and CDR2 from the germline V gene are KGHDR and SFDVKD. This CDR3 region has 12 residues. Trimming left V 1 base short and J 10 bases short, with 9 bases between. The CDR3 DNA sequence: TGTGCCACCAGTGATTTCAGCGGGGACTACACCTTC. Translation gives CATSDFSGDYTF.

The rearrangement links TRBV9 to TRBJ2-2, with a possible D match to TRBD1 (6 bases). V lost 3 bases and J 7 bases, leaving 13 bases between the germline ends. Germline CDR1 reads SGDLS; CDR2 reads YYNGEE. The CDR3 contains 14 residues. CDR3 sequence: CASSALRGSGELFF. CDR3 DNA: TGTGCCAGCAGCGCACTCAGGGGTAGCGGGGAGCTGTTTTTT.